This T cell receptor beta chain was sequenced in a study of human versus mouse CDR3 diversity and MHC coevolution (dated by TCRdb to about 2017). About the study as a whole: According to reports, the immunoSEQ assay can detect one in 200,000 T cells and keeps multiplex PCR amplification bias to a minimum. Across mouse and human samples, the number of valid reads per sample ranged from about 0.6 x 10^7 to 1.8 x 10^7. The human cohort comprised three healthy volunteer blood donors, one aged 30 to 40, one aged 40 to 50 and one aged 60 to 69 at collection. Human naive CD4 T cell repertoires served as a reference for TCR selection on multiple MHC II alleles, compared against human-TCR-locus transgenic mice with single MHC II.

On the study overall, not on this receptor specifically: Among all the groups compared, the lowest clonal inequality scores came from most of the three human donors. Repertoire diversity was not considered directly comparable between humans and mice because human T cells were selected on a handful of MHC II alleles. On average, more CDR3 deletions and insertions were observed in humans than in mice, indicating greater exonuclease and TdT activity. The largest TCR beta repertoire according to iCHAO1 estimates belonged to humans, at about 1.5 million clonotypes, a result attributed likely to selection by multiple MHC II molecules.

The QIAGEN blood and tissue kit was used to extract genomic DNA from sorted cells, and the DNA was quantified on a NanoDrop 1000. Using multiplex PCR of genomic DNA, the immunoSEQ platform deep sequenced and quantified the TCR alpha and beta chains. The published analysis was carried out like this. TCR sequences were annotated using IMGT gene and region definitions. Out-of-frame rearrangements were taken as a proxy for the preselection repertoire and were compared with in-frame clonotypes. Repertoire size was estimated with the iCHAO1 estimator supplied with the immunoSEQ platform. A Gini index, which is based on the Lorenz curve, was applied to in-frame amino acid clonotypes to measure clonal inequality. The intersect function in the R package tcR was used to count shared clonotypes, while the Jaccard index served to score similarity. V, J and V-J usage frequencies went into a principal component analysis run with the R prcomp function, with no normalization applied. TCRdb took over this immuneACCESS table, retaining in-frame rearrangements with V and J assigned. Such tables are incomplete; in checked studies, under half of the missing clones stem from an unresolved V gene, and the remainder is unexplained. The V and J calls and the clone size are those of that table, but D and trimming were determined from the DNA. The sample includes tens of thousands of clones, with 85% to 95% observed a single time. The ten top clones hold approximately 17% of the sample.

Cut back by 5 bases and 5 bases, the V and J ends lie 12 bases apart. The CDR3, cysteine through phenylalanine, is 14 amino acids long. Just the 42-base CDR3 DNA is kept, in frame starting at base 1. Reading the germline V gene (reference sequence) gives CDR1 LNHNV and CDR2 YYDKDF. Comment on this clone: There is no known antigen for this receptor. Base quality data are lacking; no much larger clone is found one base away.

Fluorescence-activated cell sorting was used to pull naive CD4 T cells, meaning cells that were CD45RO-negative and CD62L-positive, out of the PBMCs. From each donor, about 48 ml of fresh peripheral blood was taken, and Ficoll density centrifugation was then used to isolate PBMCs. Sorting was performed on a FACSAria III instrument, with purity above 85% for all samples. The chain is made from TRBV15 and TRBJ1-4, with a tentative D gene TRBD1 over 6 matching bases. The TCR comes from a person between 60 and 69 years old in good health. The material sequenced was naive CD4+ T cells from blood. In the paper's terms, the cell subset or site label means: CD45RO-negative CD62L-positive naive CD4 T cells. The nucleotides read TGTGCCACCAGCCCAGGGGTAAAGAATGAAAAACTGTTTTTT. This encodes CATSPGVKNEKLFF.